The table lists the clone carrying this TCR beta chain with a few counts. What it recognizes is unknown. This entry comes from a study of T cell repertoires in cytomegalovirus infection. MiXCR was run by TCRdb on the reads, yielding one entry per CDR3 protein. The sample holds around 750,000 distinct CDR3 sequences, less than 35% seen once. V lost 0 bases and J lost 4; bases outside the gene matches: 6. This CDR3 comprises 16 residues. Germline V lookup: CDR1 MNHNY, CDR2 SVGAGI (reference sequence). The chain recombines TRBV6-6 with TRBJ1-3; TRBD1 agrees at 7 bases. The sequences come from cultured CD8+ T cells from PBMCs, collected from culture after CMV antigen stimulation. This TCR was sampled from a human donor in good health (CMV status not recorded). Some clones in this sample may be carry-over from other donors' samples. CDR3 sequence (DNA): TGTGCCAGCAGTTACTCCAGGGGGGGTACGGGAAACACCATATATTTT. Translated, it gives CASSYSRGGTGNTIYF.